The source of this T cell receptor (beta chain) is a study of T cell responses to AZD1222 COVID-19 vaccine. Study-level results: Only after the peak T cell response were repertoires sampled. With two AZD1222 doses given, Spike-specific TCR breadth and depth both rose. There were vaccine-associated CD4 TCRs across spike, dominant at 160-218 and 743-854.

Profiled with immunoSEQ multiplex PCR; TCRdb holds only in-frame clones, not every one. The data contain approximately 130,000 clones, about 79% of them singletons. Germline V gene data show CDR1 as MNHEY and CDR2 as SMNVEV (reference sequence). The CDR3 has 12 amino acids. Between the trimmed V and J ends, which lost 5 bases and 9 bases, there was a span of 11 bases. Second-dose intervals near 4 or 12 weeks were combined. To note about this clone: Its cognate antigen is unknown.

This TCR was recovered from an adult who received the AZD1222 COVID-19 vaccine. This chain uses TRBV27 with TRBJ2-1; a weak D match, TRBD2 (5 bases). Sequences were derived from peripheral blood, sampled 28 days after the second AZD1222 dose. This CDR3 reads CASSIMGVEQFF. CDR3 coding DNA: TGTGCCAGCAGTATCATGGGAGTTGAGCAGTTCTTC.